This T cell receptor (beta chain) came from a study of post-analysis software for immune sequencing data (dated by TCRdb to the mid-2010s). With respect to the entire study: Relapsing-remitting, secondary progressive and progressive-relapsing multiple sclerosis were recorded as disease courses, and subtype annotation was lacking for some patients. A subset of samples was prepared in parallel using single-end sample barcoding, then pooled and co-amplified after Illumina adapter ligation. The multiple sclerosis patient repertoires were compared with approximately 11 previously published healthy control repertoires from donors aged about 6 to 28 years.

In the case of this clonotype: Its antigen remains undetermined. One base away there is no much larger clone; base qualities are not given.

Here is what the overall study found, with its caveats: Multiple sclerosis patients had significantly lower normalized Chao1 diversity than controls, a result that suggests substantial peripheral T-cell clonal expansion. Direct clustering with F measure showed strong co-clustering of samples prepared in the same batch, prompting a batch-effect correction. The multiple sclerosis patient group was slightly younger than the control group. Patients showed significantly higher frequencies than controls for a handful of TRBV segments, among them TRBV5-6, TRBV5-1 and TRBV20-1.

The library was generated by PCR. Instrument used: Illumina HiSeq 2500. To reduce PCR and sequencing biases, unique molecular identifiers were incorporated into the TCR beta cDNA libraries. About 500,000 cDNA molecules were obtained for every 1 to 10 million input T cells, so each molecule roughly corresponded to one T cell. The patient libraries were prepared and sequenced with the same protocol used for the earlier healthy control dataset. Samples belonging to the same batch were prepared together, multiplexed and sequenced on a shared HiSeq lane. In the source study's methods: MIGEC handled the raw barcoded reads, throwing out single-read molecular identifier groups before consensus assembly and CDR3 extraction. VDJtools was used for post-analysis of the clonotype tables, with diversity normalized by down-sampling every dataset to the smallest sample size. In repertoire overlap clustering, CDR3 amino acid sequences, but not nucleotide sequences, were matched to correct batch-related cross-sample contamination. Clones were called with MiXCR by TCRdb after fastp trimmed the public reads at Q25, and only in-frame beta chains were retained. Here each entry gathers all rows of one CDR3 protein and keeps the most common genes and DNA. Here the V and J calls rest on TCRdb's processing, not on the authors' analysis. Within this sample are about 460,000 distinct CDR3 sequences, with around 40% of them counted one time only. 9% to 13% of the sample lies in the top ten.

The V end loses 0 bases and the J end loses 0 bases, and a stretch of 13 bases separates them. The CDR1 and CDR2 encoded by the germline V gene are MGHRA and YSYEKL. The CDR3 starts with the cysteine, ends with the phenylalanine, and has 17 residues. Of all the DNA, just the CDR3 is kept, 51 bases in frame from base 1. To demonstrate the VDJtools post-analysis software, TCR beta repertoires were profiled from the peripheral blood of about 13 young patients with multiple sclerosis. Multiple sclerosis patients were children and adolescents aged about 6 to 17 years. The V and J segments used are TRBV4-1 and TRBJ2-3; the D gene is perhaps TRBD2, on 6 matching bases. Sequencing used blood. This TCR was recovered from a girl aged 5 to 17 with multiple sclerosis. The nucleotide sequence is TGCGCCAGCAGCCAAGAAAGGGCGGGGCCTAGCACAGATACGCAGTATTTT. It encodes CASSQERAGPSTDTQYF.